This TCR beta chain was captured in a study of blood T cells in healthy people across ages. General observations from the study: Changes seen in expanded clonotypes were possibly confounded by donor CMV status left unknown.

Combining a sample-barcoded 5' primer with a J-beta primer mix, a second PCR ran for about 7 to 11 cycles. Samples each returned at least 2.5 million CDR3-containing paired-end reads. One entry per CDR3 protein results from TCRdb running MiXCR on the 5' RACE reads. The data hold about a million distinct CDR3 sequences, with around two fifths observed a single time. Researchers collected approximately 9.9 milliliters of peripheral blood from every single donor. The total RNA that was extracted per sample amounted to at least 5.5 micrograms. CDR1 SNHLY and CDR2 FYNNEI come from the germline V gene. The V and J ends lost 7 bases and 8 bases, in that order; junction bases with no gene match: 3. This CDR3 is built from 12 residues. With respect to this clonotype: The antigen remains unidentified.

The receptor comes from a man younger than 30 in good health. The rearrangement uses TRBV2 and TRBJ2-1, with 9 bases lining up with TRBD1. The sample consisted of blood. CDR3 sequence: CASTRQGDEQFF. CDR3 DNA sequence: TGTGCCAGCACTCGACAGGGGGATGAGCAGTTCTTC.